One sample yielded the 28 T cell receptor beta chains listed below, sequenced in a study of beta chain features in type 1 diabetes. The authors reverse transcribed all of the isolated RNA, so sequencing captured expressed TCRB transcripts. TCRdb's table, derived via immunoSEQ multiplex PCR, lists solely in-frame clones and lacks some. The table has over 100,000 clones, less than 40% seen once. Specimen: stem cell memory CD4+ T cells from blood. Receptors originate from a woman under 30 in good health.

The chain recombines TRBV19 with TRBJ2-1, with 11 bases identical to TRBD2. This CDR3 has 16 amino acids. CDR1 is LNHDA and CDR2 is SQIVND in the germline V gene (reference sequence). V lost 2 bases to trimming and J lost 2 bases; unmatched junction nucleotides: 2. DNA for the CDR3: TGTGCCAGTAGTATACCTAGCGGGAGGCCCTACAATGAGCAGTTCTTC. Amino acids: CASSIPSGRPYNEQFF.

The J gene is TRBJ2-3, the V gene TRBV6-1, with D unclear. Germline lookup yields CDR1 MNHNS and CDR2 SASEGT. With 6 bases removed from V and 5 bases from J, the gap between germline ends came to 9 bases. The CDR3 is made up of 12 amino acids. The CDR3: CASRSRRDTQYF. CDR3 nucleotides: TGTGCCAGCAGATCCAGAAGAGATACGCAGTATTTT.

CDR3 residues: CASSFDPRDSRGYTF. The CDR3 coding sequence is TGCGCCAGCAGCTTTGACCCCCGGGACAGCCGTGGCTACACCTTC. The chain couples TRBV5-1 to TRBJ1-2; TRBD1 matches 7 bases. Per the germline V gene, CDR1 is SGHRS and CDR2 is YFSETQ. The CDR3 is made up of 15 amino acids. V gave up 2 bases and J gave up 7 bases; unmatched junction bases: 11. The full variable domain, its missing parts supplied by reference TRBV5-1 and TRBJ1-2, is KAGVTQTPRYLIKTRGQQVTLSCSPISGHRSVSWYQQTPGQGLQFLFEYFSETQRNKGNFPGRFSGRQFSNSRSEMNVSTLELGDSALYLCASSFDPRDSRGYTFGSGTRLTVV.

V is TRBV7-2 and J is TRBJ2-7, with 12 positions matching TRBD2. Trimming at V came to 2 bases and at J to 4 bases, leaving 15 bases not matched to a gene. This CDR3 has 19 amino acids. Germline lookup yields CDR1 SGHTA and CDR2 FQGNSA. CDR3 region: CASSLKGTSGRVPSYEQYF. The CDR3 DNA is TGTGCCAGCAGCTTAAAGGGGACTAGCGGGCGGGTACCGAGTTACGAGCAGTACTTC.

This clone came up a few times. The J gene is TRBJ2-2, the V gene TRBV7-9; the match to TRBD1 covers 7 bases. V gave up 2 bases and J gave up 0 bases; unmatched junction bases: 6. Germline assignment: CDR1 SEHNR and CDR2 FQNEAQ (reference sequence). The CDR3 is 17 amino acids. For the CDR3, the DNA is TGTGCCAGCAGCTTAATAAACAGGGGCTCGAACACCGGGGAGCTGTTTTTT. It encodes CASSLINRGSNTGELFF.

This clone was seen a few times. The sample carries other DNA sequences with the same CDR3. This chain links TRBV5-1 with TRBJ2-7, with TRBD2 identical over 14 bases. The germline gives CDR1 SGHRS, CDR2 YFSETQ. V was clipped by 4 bases and J by 3 bases; unmatched bases: 3. This CDR3 spans 15 amino acids. CDR3 bases: TGCGCCAGCAGCGGCGGACTAGCGGGAGGCTACGAGCAGTACTTC. Its translation: CASSGGLAGGYEQYF.

This chain connects TRBV4-1 to TRBJ1-3; D possibly corresponds to TRBD1 (5 bases). This CDR3 comprises 16 residues. V was clipped by 0 bases and J by 2 bases, with 11 bases between them. Looked up from germline, CDR1 is MGHRA and CDR2 is YSYEKL. CDR3: CASSQDRGATGNTIYF. DNA for the CDR3: TGCGCCAGCAGCCAAGATCGTGGGGCTACTGGAAACACCATATATTTT.

This sequence joins TRBV9 and TRBJ1-1; 7 bases match TRBD1. The CDR3 covers 15 residues. The germline gives CDR1 SGDLS, CDR2 YYNGEE. Trimming at V came to 0 bases and at J to 1 base, leaving 3 bases not matched to a gene. The CDR3 is CASSVVGGWNTEAFF. For the CDR3, the DNA is TGTGCCAGCAGCGTAGTAGGGGGCTGGAACACTGAAGCTTTCTTT.

The gene calls are TRBV28 and TRBJ2-7; possibly TRBD2 for D (5 bases). Trimming removed 7 bases from V and 3 bases from J, with 10 bases in between. This CDR3 contains 12 residues. Germline assignment: CDR1 MDHEN and CDR2 SYDVKM. CDR3 amino acids: CASTAAFYEQYF. CDR3 in DNA: TGTGCCAGCACAGCGGCCTTCTACGAGCAGTACTTC.

This clone was observed a few times. This rearrangement joins TRBV7-2 to TRBJ2-2; TRBD1 is a possible D gene (6 bases). Germline lookup yields CDR1 SGHTA and CDR2 FQGNSA. The CDR3 runs to 18 residues. V shed 5 bases and J shed 0 bases, with 19 bases lying between them. The CDR3 nucleotides read TGTGCCAGCAGCGCGCGACCCTCCGGGACAACGAACACCGGGGAGCTGTTTTTT. Residues: CASSARPSGTTNTGELFF.

This rearrangement joins TRBV9 to TRBJ2-7, with a possible D match to TRBD2 (5 bases). CDR3 length: 13 amino acids. V gave up 0 bases and J gave up 2 bases, with 6 bases separating them. Germline CDR1 is SGDLS and CDR2 is YYNGEE. This CDR3 is CASSVEGAYEQYF. The CDR3 nucleotides are TGTGCCAGCAGCGTAGAGGGAGCCTACGAGCAGTACTTC.

The chain joins TRBV21-1 to TRBJ1-2. TRBV21-1 represents a pseudogene. The CDR3 spans 17 residues. Written as DNA, the CDR3 is TGTGCCAGCAGCAAAGCGCTGGGGGGGATGGAGTTAGGAGGCTACACCTTC. Amino acids: CASSKALGGMELGGYTF.

The chain is built from TRBV7-2 and TRBJ1-3, with 7 bases fitting TRBD1. V shed 5 bases and J 4 bases; nucleotides not matched to a gene: 8. In germline, CDR1 is SGHTA, CDR2 FQGNSA. The CDR3 runs 15 residues. The CDR3 nucleotides are TGTGCCAGCAGCCCACAGGGGCCCCTCGGAAACACCATATATTTT. It is translated as CASSPQGPLGNTIYF.

This clone was seen a handful of times. This sequence joins TRBV11-2 and TRBJ2-1; 11 nucleotides match TRBD2. Germline V gene sequence: CDR1 SGHAT, CDR2 FQNNGV. Losses at the gene ends were 8 bases for V and 7 bases for J; bases not matched to a gene: 7. CDR3 size: 14 residues. This CDR3 is CASGSWTSGNEQFF. For the CDR3, the DNA is TGTGCCAGCGGTTCCTGGACTAGCGGGAATGAGCAGTTCTTC.

The chain is built from TRBV11-2 and TRBJ2-3, with D unresolved. V dropped 5 bases and J dropped 5 bases, with 11 bases sitting between them. CDR3 size: 13 residues. CDR1 and CDR2 from the germline V gene are SGHAT and FQNNGV. CDR3 in amino acids: CASSPGHGDTQYF. As DNA, the CDR3 is TGTGCCAGCAGCCCAGGCCATGGAGATACGCAGTATTTT. The full variable domain, rest sourced from reference TRBV11-2 and TRBJ2-3, is EAGVAQSPRYKIIEKRQSVAFWCNPISGHATLYWYQQILGQGPKLLIQFQNNGVVDDSQLPKDRFSAERLKGVDSTLKIQPAKLEDSAVYLCASSPGHGDTQYFGPGTRLTVL.

This chain links TRBV19 with TRBJ2-4; D ambiguous. Trimming shortened V by 3 bases and J by 8 bases, and 5 bases separated the two germline ends. Germline V gives CDR1 LNHDA, CDR2 SQIVND (reference sequence). The CDR3 runs to 11 residues. The CDR3 sequence: CASSILDIQYF. CDR3 DNA: TGTGCCAGTAGTATTTTAGACATTCAGTACTTC.

CDR3 sequence reads: CASSPQGTSYNEQFF. CDR3 DNA: TGTGCCAGCTCACCACAGGGGACATCCTACAATGAGCAGTTCTTC. J is TRBJ2-1 and V is TRBV18, with D possibly matching TRBD1 (6 bases). The CDR3 loop spans 15 amino acids. Trimming removed 1 base from V and 1 base from J, with 8 bases in between. The germline gives CDR1 KGHSH, CDR2 LQKENI.

The CDR3 here is CASSEVYYNEQFF. CDR3 DNA sequence: TGTGCCAGCAGCGAGGTATATTACAATGAGCAGTTCTTC. The gene calls are TRBV7-2 and TRBJ2-1; D is uncertain. Germline V gene data show CDR1 as SGHTA and CDR2 as FQGNSA. The ends were cut back, 5 bases at V and 4 bases at J, with 9 bases in the middle. The CDR3 runs to 13 residues.

The chain recombines TRBV11-2 with TRBJ2-5; D perhaps matches TRBD2 (6 bases). The V end lost 1 base, the J end lost 4 bases, and 13 bases lay between the germline ends. The length of the CDR3 is 15 residues. Germline CDR1 and CDR2: SGHAT and FQNNGV. Here the CDR3 DNA reads TGTGCCAGCAGCTTAGTACACCGGAGGGGAGAGACCCAGTACTTC. This translates into CASSLVHRRGETQYF.

The V gene is TRBV7-9, the J gene TRBJ2-1; 11 bases map to TRBD2. V lost 5 bases and J lost 8; bases outside the gene matches: 5. Germline CDR1 is SEHNR and CDR2 is FQNEAQ (reference sequence). The CDR3 spans 14 residues. CDR3 DNA sequence: TGTGCCAGCAGCACTAGCGGGAGTATCGATGAGCAGTTCTTC. This codes for CASSTSGSIDEQFF.

This clone has just a few counts. The rearrangement joins TRBV7-8 to TRBJ2-1, with D possibly matching TRBD1 (6 bases). Germline CDR1 SGHVS, CDR2 FQNEAQ. There are 12 residues in the CDR3. V lost 4 bases to trimming and J lost 7 bases, with 8 bases between them. This chain's CDR3 is CASSSRGNEQFF. The CDR3 DNA is TGTGCCAGCAGCTCCAGGGGTAATGAGCAGTTCTTC.

This clone was observed a handful of times. The chain joins TRBV4-1 to TRBJ2-2; 9 bases match TRBD2. After removal of 0 bases from V and 3 bases from J, the junction contained 8 bases not matched to a gene. Germline V gene sequence: CDR1 MGHRA, CDR2 YSYEKL. This CDR3 has 18 amino acids. Here the CDR3 reads CASSQDTGLAGYTGELFF. The CDR3 DNA is TGCGCCAGCAGCCAAGACACAGGGCTAGCGGGATACACCGGGGAGCTGTTTTTT.

This clone appeared a few times. The chain employs TRBV7-9 and TRBJ2-1; unclear D gene. Germline lookup yields CDR1 SEHNR and CDR2 FQNEAQ (reference sequence). The V and J ends lost 4 bases and 6 bases respectively, with 13 bases between them. The CDR3 loop spans 14 amino acids. The DNA of the CDR3 is TGTGCCAGCAGCTCAATTGCGGCCTCCAATGAGCAGTTCTTC. This translates into CASSSIAASNEQFF.

J is TRBJ2-7 and V is TRBV5-5; a weak D match, TRBD1 (6 bases). Germline V gene data show CDR1 as SGHKS and CDR2 as YYEKEE (reference sequence). The V end was cut by 6 bases, the J end by 7 bases, with 17 bases between. The CDR3 sequence is 13 residues long. In DNA form, the CDR3 reads TGTGCCAGCAAGGTCCTCGGGACAAGGGAGCAGTACTTC. Its translation is CASKVLGTREQYF.

Only a few counts were recorded for this clone. Relative to the germline gene, one junction end is altered; a read error may explain this. The V call is TRBV7-7, the J call TRBJ2-5; TRBD2 aligns across 9 bases. The CDR3 covers 14 residues. From germline, CDR1 is SSHAT and CDR2 FNYEAQ (reference sequence). The CDR3 loop is CASSFSGSRETQYF. The CDR3 nucleotides read TGTGCTAGCAGCTTTAGCGGGAGCCGAGAGACCCAGTACTTC.

This clone was found once. The chain joins TRBV7-6 to TRBJ1-4; 7 nucleotides match TRBD1. The CDR3 is 15 amino acids. CDR1 is SGHVS and CDR2 is FNYEAQ in the germline V gene. V lost 5 bases to trimming and J lost 8 bases; unmatched junction nucleotides: 11. Written as DNA, the CDR3 is TGTGCCAGCAGCCCGATTAAGGGGGCGGTCGAAAAACTGTTTTTT. This codes for CASSPIKGAVEKLFF.

J is TRBJ2-3 and V is TRBV5-4; the D gene is possibly TRBD2 (6 bases). The CDR3 has 16 residues. Per germline, CDR1 SGHNT and CDR2 YYREEE (reference sequence). With 4 bases removed from V and 1 base from J, the gap between germline ends came to 16 bases. CDR3 sequence reads: CASSARGFKGTDTQYF. The CDR3 nucleotides are TGTGCCAGCAGCGCGCGGGGCTTTAAAGGCACAGATACGCAGTATTTT.

The gene calls are TRBV18 and TRBJ1-2; TRBD1 aligns across 7 bases. Unmatched junction bases numbered 13, after V lost 3 bases and J lost 3 bases. In germline, CDR1 is KGHSH, CDR2 LQKENI. CDR3 length equals 17 residues. The CDR3 protein is CASSPIRTAGTDYGYTF. CDR3 DNA sequence: TGTGCCAGCTCACCTATTCGAACGGCCGGGACAGACTATGGCTACACCTTC.